The T cell receptor beta chain under discussion was sequenced for a study of control samples from healthy donors and cancer patients. The CDR3 extends over 14 amino acids. V shed 2 bases and J shed 5 bases, with 10 bases lying between them. CDR1 MNHEY and CDR2 SVGEGT come from the germline V gene. Profiling relied on immunoSEQ multiplex PCR, and the TCRdb table lists in-frame clones only, not all of them. The sample has 140,000 to 150,000 clones, about nine tenths seen once; the top ten hold just under 5%. The rearrangement joins TRBV6-2 or TRBV6-3 to TRBJ2-1; D perhaps matches TRBD1 (5 bases). The TCR was taken from a man aged 30-40 years in good health. The sample was blood. CDR3 DNA sequence: TGTGCCAGCAGTTACGTAGGGGTACACAATGAGCAGTTCTTC. Its protein product is CASSYVGVHNEQFF.